The 2 T cell receptor beta chains below come from one sample, sequenced in a study of cytomegalovirus exposure and HLA in healthy donors. 60 Vbeta and 13 Jbeta primers were used in PCR. Generated by immunoSEQ multiplex PCR, the TCRdb table keeps only in-frame clones and is missing some. The sample includes 220,000 or so clones, approximately 79% of them seen just once. The sample was PBMCs. All receptors derive from a man over 45 in good health and CMV-seronegative.

The V and J genes are TRBV29-1 and TRBJ2-2, with 9 bases matching TRBD2. The CDR3 consists of 17 residues. J was trimmed by 7 bases and V by 3 bases; bases with no gene match: 15. Germline V CDR1 and CDR2: SQVTM, ANQGSEA. CDR3 amino acids: CSVERVAGAHRGGELFF. For the CDR3, the DNA is TGCAGCGTTGAGAGGGTAGCGGGAGCTCATCGGGGCGGGGAGCTGTTTTTT.

The chain is built from TRBV29-1 and TRBJ1-2; the D gene is possibly TRBD1 (6 bases). This CDR3 contains 13 residues. Germline V gene data show CDR1 as SQVTM and CDR2 as ANQGSEA. The V and J ends lost 1 base and 6 bases respectively, with 12 bases between them. CDR3 in amino acids: CSVEGGGGDGYTF. The CDR3 DNA reads TGCAGCGTTGAAGGTGGAGGGGGGGATGGCTACACCTTC.